A single T cell receptor beta chain is shown here with its context. Its target is not known. V was pared by 3 bases and J by 3 bases, with 12 bases between. Germline CDR1 reads SGHTA; CDR2 reads FQGNSA. There are 14 residues in the CDR3. The data were taken from a study of cytomegalovirus exposure and HLA in healthy donors. Study-level findings and limits: The availability of immune exposure information extended only to CMV serostatus. Sequence variants that were highly shared formed a cluster that was likely a sequencing artifact. In a later analysis, at a false discovery rate of 0.05, 17,000 or so TCR beta sequences matched HLA alleles.

The PCR used 60 Vbeta and 13 Jbeta primers. Only in-frame clones appear in the TCRdb table, and some are missing; sequencing was by immunoSEQ multiplex PCR. The data contain 200,000 to 250,000 clones, around 89% of them singletons. Material: PBMCs. The clonotype originates from a woman aged 18-29 years in good health and CMV-seronegative. The J gene is TRBJ2-7, the V gene TRBV7-2; possible D gene TRBD1, 5 bases. CDR3 coding DNA: TGTGCCAGCAGCTTGGGGCAGATGATCTACGAGCAGTACTTC. This sequence encodes CASSLGQMIYEQYF.